These 8 T cell receptor beta chains came from one sample sequenced in a study of blood T cell repertoires in COVID-19. Here immunoSEQ multiplex PCR was the method, and the copy in TCRdb shows in-frame clones only, minus some. The profile shows about 93,000 clones, about nine tenths of them singletons. Material for sequencing was peripheral blood. The receptors derive from a man aged 60-69 years with COVID-19, enrolled during active disease.

As concerns this clone: This sample includes further DNA sequences coding for the same CDR3. CDR3 coding DNA: TGTGCCAGCTCACCACCGGACAGGGAAGAGACCCAGTACTTC. It yields the protein CASSPPDREETQYF. V gene TRBV18 combines with J gene TRBJ2-5, with 8 bases lining up with TRBD1. The germline CDR1 and CDR2 sequences are KGHSH and LQKENI. The CDR3 runs 14 residues. Losses at the gene ends were 0 bases for V and 3 bases for J; bases not matched to a gene: 0.

The J gene is TRBJ2-7, the V gene TRBV28, with D tentatively TRBD1 (7 bases). Per the germline V gene, CDR1 is MDHEN and CDR2 is SYDVKM. V gave up 3 bases and J gave up 4 bases, with 22 bases separating them. The CDR3 is 17 residues long. This CDR3 reads CASSFQGGAGRGYEQYF. The CDR3 DNA follows: TGTGCCAGCAGTTTTCAGGGGGGTGCGGGACGCGGGTACGAGCAGTACTTC.

This chain links TRBV11-2 with TRBJ2-7; 9 bases align to TRBD1. The CDR3 contains 16 residues. The germline V gene encodes CDR1 SGHAT and CDR2 FQNNGV. Trimming took 1 base from V and 3 from J; bases not matched to a gene: 7. CDR3 region: CASSLGKQGAFYEQYF. CDR3 in DNA: TGTGCCAGCAGCTTAGGTAAACAGGGGGCGTTCTACGAGCAGTACTTC.

This sequence joins TRBV9 and TRBJ1-2, with D possibly being TRBD1 (6 bases). Trimming left V 3 bases short and J 7 bases short, with 10 bases between. This CDR3 region has 12 residues. Germline V gene data show CDR1 as SGDLS and CDR2 as YYNGEE. CDR3 nucleotides: TGTGCCAGCAGCGAATCAGGGGCTGGCTACACCTTC. Translated, it gives CASSESGAGYTF.

This clone was seen a handful of times. The DNA of the CDR3 is TGTGCCAGCAGGGGCACTAGCGCCAACTACGAGCAGTACTTC. This codes for CASRGTSANYEQYF. This chain connects TRBV11-2 to TRBJ2-7; 7 bases are shared with TRBD2. The V segment lost 6 bases and the J segment 3 bases; nucleotides outside the gene matches: 8. The CDR3 runs to 14 residues. Germline V gives CDR1 SGHAT, CDR2 FQNNGV.

The chain uses TRBV7-2 and TRBJ2-2; D uncertain. The V end was cut by 5 bases, the J end by 3 bases, with 4 bases between. The CDR3 runs to 12 residues. The germline CDR1 and CDR2 sequences are SGHTA and FQGNSA. CDR3 nucleotides: TGTGCCAGCAGCCCATACACCGGGGAGCTGTTTTTT. Translating gives CASSPYTGELFF.

The chain couples TRBV11-3 to TRBJ2-7; 8 bases fit TRBD1. The ends lost 5 bases at V and 6 bases at J; junction bases unmatched: 9. This CDR3 is built from 14 residues. CDR1 SGHNT and CDR2 YENEEA come from the germline V gene. The CDR3 nucleotides are TGTGCCAGCAGCCCTGGACAGGGTACCCGCGAGCAGTACTTC. Protein product: CASSPGQGTREQYF.

This rearrangement joins TRBV7-9 to TRBJ2-7, with TRBD1 matching over 7 bases. CDR1 and CDR2 from the germline V gene are SEHNR and FQNEAQ (reference sequence). The CDR3 is made up of 13 amino acids. V shed 5 bases and J 3 bases; nucleotides not matched to a gene: 4. The CDR3 loop reads CASSTQGDYEQYF. CDR3 sequence (DNA): TGTGCCAGCAGCACTCAGGGGGACTACGAGCAGTACTTC.